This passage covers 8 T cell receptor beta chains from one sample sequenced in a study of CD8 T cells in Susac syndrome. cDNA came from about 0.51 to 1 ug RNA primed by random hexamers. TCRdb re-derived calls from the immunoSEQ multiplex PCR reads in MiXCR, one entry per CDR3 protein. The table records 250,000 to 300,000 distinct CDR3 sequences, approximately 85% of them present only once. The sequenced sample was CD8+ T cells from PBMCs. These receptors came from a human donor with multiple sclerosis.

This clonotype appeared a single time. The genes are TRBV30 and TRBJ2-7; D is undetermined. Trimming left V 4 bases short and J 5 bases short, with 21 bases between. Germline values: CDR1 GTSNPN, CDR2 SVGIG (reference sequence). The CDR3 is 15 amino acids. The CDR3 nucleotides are TGTGCCTGGACTCCCGAGACGGGCAGAAGAAACGAGCAGTACTTC. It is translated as CAWTPETGRRNEQYF.

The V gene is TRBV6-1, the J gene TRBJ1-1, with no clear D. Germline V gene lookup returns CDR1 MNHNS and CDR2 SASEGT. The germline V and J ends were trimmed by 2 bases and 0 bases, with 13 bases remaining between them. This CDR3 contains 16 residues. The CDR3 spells CASSEIRNRMNTEAFF. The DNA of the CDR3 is TGTGCCAGCAGTGAAATCCGAAACCGAATGAACACTGAAGCTTTCTTT.

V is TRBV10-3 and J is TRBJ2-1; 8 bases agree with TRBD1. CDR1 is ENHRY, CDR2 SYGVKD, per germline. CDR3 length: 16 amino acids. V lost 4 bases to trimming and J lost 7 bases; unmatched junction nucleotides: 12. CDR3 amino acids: CAISGIQGVTSNEQFF. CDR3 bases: TGTGCCATCAGTGGGATACAGGGGGTGACTTCTAATGAGCAGTTCTTC.

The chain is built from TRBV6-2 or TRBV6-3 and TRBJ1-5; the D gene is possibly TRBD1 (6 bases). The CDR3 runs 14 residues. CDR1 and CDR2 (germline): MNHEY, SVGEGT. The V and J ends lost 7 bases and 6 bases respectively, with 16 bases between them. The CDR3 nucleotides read TGTGCCAGCAACAACGGGGGCTTCTCTCAGCCCCAGCATTTT. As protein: CASNNGGFSQPQHF.

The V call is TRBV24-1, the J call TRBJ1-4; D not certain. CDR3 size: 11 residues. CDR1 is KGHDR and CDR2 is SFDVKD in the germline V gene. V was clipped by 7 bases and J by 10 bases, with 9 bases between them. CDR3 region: CATSAYGKLFF. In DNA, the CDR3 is TGTGCCACCAGCGCCTATGGAAAACTGTTTTTT.

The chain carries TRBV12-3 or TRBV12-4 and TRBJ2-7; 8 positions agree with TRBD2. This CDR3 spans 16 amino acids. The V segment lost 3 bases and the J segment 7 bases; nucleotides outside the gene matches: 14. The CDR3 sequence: CASSFSDSGTYIEQYF. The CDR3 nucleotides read TGTGCCAGCAGTTTCTCGGATAGCGGGACATATATAGAGCAGTACTTC.

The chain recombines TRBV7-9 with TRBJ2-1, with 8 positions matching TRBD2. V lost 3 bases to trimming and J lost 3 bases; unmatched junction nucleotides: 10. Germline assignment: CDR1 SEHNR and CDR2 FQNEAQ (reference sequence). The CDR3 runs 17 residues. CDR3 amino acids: CASSFSQWRGDYNEQFF. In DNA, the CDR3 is TGTGCCAGCAGCTTTAGTCAATGGCGGGGGGACTACAATGAGCAGTTCTTC.

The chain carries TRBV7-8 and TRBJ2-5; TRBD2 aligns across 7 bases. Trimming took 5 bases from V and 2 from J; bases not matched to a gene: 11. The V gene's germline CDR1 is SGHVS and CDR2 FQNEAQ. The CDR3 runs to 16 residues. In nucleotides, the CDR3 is TGTGCCAGCAGCCAGCCGTCTAGCGGTAATCAAGAGACCCAGTACTTC. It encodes CASSQPSSGNQETQYF.